This TCR beta chain was identified during a study of a mutant IDH1 vaccine in newly diagnosed glioma. Whole-study context: Treated patients had a mean age of roughly 39 years and a roughly 62% male, roughly 40% female split. The earlier regimen, radiotherapy, temozolomide, or both, was most often both.

The time point denotes: baseline, week 1 (first vaccination visit). Documented treatment: pre-vaccination baseline after standard-of-care therapy. The CDR3 is 16 amino acids. V shed 5 bases and J 0 bases; nucleotides not matched to a gene: 7. Germline V gene lookup returns CDR1 LNHNV and CDR2 YYDKDF (reference sequence). This clone was seen just once. Its target is not known. Whole-study results and caveats: Pseudoprogression looked unconnected to shifts in top peripheral T cell clonotypes. Vaccine-induced responses were seen in about 95% of patients, spanning several MHC alleles.

Repertoires were generated with immunoSEQ multiplex PCR, while TCRdb's copy carries only in-frame clones and drops some. Of under 75,000 clones listed, more than 90% were seen once; the top ten hold approximately 2.4%. The origin of this receptor is a man between 45 and 60 years old with glioma. This chain joins TRBV15 and TRBJ1-1, with 9 bases that match TRBD1. The specimen was PBMCs, collected from a glioma patient treated with radiotherapy, temozolomide or both. CDR3 sequence: CATSLPTGGVNTEAFF. CDR3 DNA: TGTGCCACCAGCTTACCCACAGGGGGCGTGAACACTGAAGCTTTCTTT.